The entry below gives a single TCR beta chain sequence along with its context. Its specificity is not known. This sample stems from a study of T cell responses to AZD1222 COVID-19 vaccine. Regarding the study as a whole: Researchers report vaccine-associated CD4 TCRs spanning spike, with dominance at 160-218 and 743-854. Nearly half of spike-specific TCRs reportedly target variant regions that are unmutated in the B.1.351 and B.1.1.7 variants.

The CDR3 runs 11 residues. The V end lost 2 bases, the J end lost 9 bases, and 6 bases lay between the germline ends. Germline lookup yields CDR1 KGHSH and CDR2 LQKENI. The repertoire was sequenced with immunoSEQ multiplex PCR; TCRdb's copy has only in-frame clones and lacks some. This table has 150,000 to 200,000 clones, about 92% appearing once. This specimen consisted of peripheral blood, obtained on day 0 of AZD1222 vaccination. This receptor was taken from an adult in good health. The chain has TRBV18 and TRBJ2-3, with D unresolved. The DNA for the CDR3 is TGTGCCAGCTCACCATTAGGGACGCAGTATTTT. The encoded protein is CASSPLGTQYF.